The 22 T cell receptor beta chains below were found in one sample sequenced in a study of T cells in Graves' hyperthyroidism and ophthalmopathy. Researchers took RNA transcripts and amplified the TCR beta CDR3 regions from them. During a first-round RT-PCR of the TCR CDR3, the HTBI primer set was used. TCRdb reprocessed the multiplex PCR reads via MiXCR and lists one record per CDR3 protein. This sample yields about 520,000 distinct CDR3 sequences, of which roughly 24% are seen a single time; roughly 10% belongs to the top ten. The source material was blood. All receptors derive from a woman aged 25-40 years with Graves' ophthalmopathy.

In this sample, this clonotype turned up many times. This chain joins TRBV7-2 and TRBJ2-7; TRBD2 is a possible D gene (6 bases). The CDR3 sequence is 13 residues long. Germline assignment: CDR1 SGHTA and CDR2 FQGNSA. V was trimmed by 6 bases and J by 7 bases, leaving 16 bases between them. The CDR3 spells CASRSSGGVEQYF. CDR3 nucleotide sequence: TGTGCCAGCAGATCATCGGGCGGGGTTGAGCAGTACTTC.

At least ten counts were recorded for this clonotype. The chain has TRBV19 and TRBJ1-5; D is ambiguous. V was trimmed by 0 bases and J by 6 bases, leaving 9 bases between them. The germline gives CDR1 LNHDA, CDR2 SQIVND (reference sequence). The CDR3 runs to 14 residues. CDR3 in amino acids: CASSIDAVRQPQHF. The CDR3 DNA reads as TGTGCCAGTAGTATAGATGCTGTTCGTCAGCCCCAGCATTTT.

This clonotype was seen a few times. The chain is built from TRBV20-1 and TRBJ2-5, with TRBD2 as a possible D gene (6 bases). Per the germline V gene, CDR1 is DFQATT and CDR2 is SNEGSKA (reference sequence). V was trimmed by 1 base and J by 7 bases, leaving 22 bases between them. The CDR3 contains 16 residues. The CDR3 DNA reads TGCAGTGCTAGAGCGGAGGGTAGTAGCGCGGTCGTGACCCAGTACTTC. This codes for CSARAEGSSAVVTQYF.

This clonotype was observed at least ten times. The chain has TRBV20-1 and TRBJ2-7; TRBD2 matches 10 bases. There are 14 residues in the CDR3. CDR1 DFQATT and CDR2 SNEGSKA come from the germline V gene (reference sequence). V trimming: 7 bases; J trimming: 6 bases; junction bases outside the gene matches: 12. The CDR3 loop is CSVPKSGGEGEQYF. The CDR3 nucleotides read TGCAGTGTCCCGAAAAGCGGGGGGGAAGGCGAGCAGTACTTC.

Ten or more counts support this clonotype. The chain recombines TRBV4-2 with TRBJ1-1; TRBD1 might be the D (5 bases). The germline CDR1 and CDR2 sequences are LGHNA and YNFKEQ. CDR3 length: 16 amino acids. Trimming took off 1 base at V and 2 bases at J, with 14 bases between the two ends. The CDR3 DNA reads TGTGCCAGCAGCCAAGGGTTAGGGGCAACAAACACTGAAGCTTTCTTT. Its protein is CASSQGLGATNTEAFF.

This clonotype showed up many times. The V and J genes are TRBV10-1 and TRBJ2-2; D gene uncertain. Between the trimmed V and J ends, which lost 0 bases and 1 base, there was a span of 3 bases. This CDR3 is 14 amino acids long. CDR1 is WNHNN and CDR2 is SYGVQD in the germline V gene (reference sequence). The CDR3 DNA follows: TGCGCCAGCAGTGAGTCAGGGAACACCGGGGAGCTGTTTTTT. It translates to CASSESGNTGELFF.

This clonotype was counted between two and nine times. The chain links TRBV28 to TRBJ1-1; D is unclear. V lost 4 bases to trimming and J lost 0 bases, with 18 bases between them. The CDR3 is 17 residues long. CDR1 and CDR2 (germline): MDHEN, SYDVKM. CDR3 coding DNA: TGTGCCAGCAGTTCCAACATCCAAGGTTTTATGAACACTGAAGCTTTCTTT. The encoded protein is CASSSNIQGFMNTEAFF.

The genes are TRBV7-8 and TRBJ2-7; 7 positions agree with TRBD2. The CDR3 is made up of 18 amino acids. Looked up from germline, CDR1 is SGHVS and CDR2 is FQNEAQ. V lost 7 bases to trimming and J lost 7 bases; unmatched junction nucleotides: 25. CDR3 sequence (DNA): TGTGCCAGCACCGCCCTCCGGCAGGGAGGGTCCTACTTGGGAGAGCAGTACTTC. This encodes CASTALRQGGSYLGEQYF. The variable domain in full, with the rest retrieved from reference TRBV7-8 and TRBJ2-7, is GAGVSQSPRYKVAKRGQDVALRCDPISGHVSLFWYQQALGQGPEFLTYFQNEAQLDKSGLPSDRFFAERPEGSVSTLKIQRTQQEDSAVYLCASTALRQGGSYLGEQYFGPGTRLTVT.

The V gene is TRBV20-1, the J gene TRBJ1-1; possible D gene TRBD1, 5 bases. CDR1 and CDR2 from the germline V gene are DFQATT and SNEGSKA (reference sequence). V was trimmed by 5 bases and J by 7 bases, leaving 20 bases between them. This CDR3 has 14 amino acids. The CDR3 loop reads CSADKPGGFSEAFF. CDR3 nucleotide sequence: TGCAGTGCTGATAAGCCCGGGGGATTTAGTGAAGCTTTCTTT.

This clonotype was counted at least ten times. The rearrangement links TRBV5-1 to TRBJ2-7; 8 positions match TRBD1. V lost 3 bases to trimming and J lost 3 bases; unmatched junction nucleotides: 14. The CDR3 loop spans 17 amino acids. In germline, CDR1 is SGHRS, CDR2 YFSETQ. The CDR3: CASSWATGVGNYYEQYF. CDR3 bases: TGCGCCAGCAGCTGGGCGACAGGGGTCGGGAACTACTACGAGCAGTACTTC.

CDR3 residues: CSARDPGGPGEQYF. The CDR3 region has the DNA TGCAGTGCTAGAGATCCGGGAGGGCCTGGCGAGCAGTACTTC. The rearrangement uses TRBV20-1 and TRBJ2-7; 8 nucleotides line up with TRBD2. V lost 0 bases, J lost 6 bases, and 7 bases stayed unmatched. The CDR3 is made up of 14 amino acids. Germline CDR1 and CDR2: DFQATT and SNEGSKA (reference sequence).

This clonotype appeared many times. One end of the junction does not line up with germline, which may come from a read error. This sequence joins TRBV11-2 and TRBJ2-5; D assignment may be TRBD1 or TRBD2 (6 bases each). The V gene's germline CDR1 is SGHAT and CDR2 FQNNGV. This CDR3 spans 13 amino acids. The CDR3 here is CASSLGGQETQYF. CDR3 DNA: TGTGCCAGCAGTTTAGGGGGGCAAGAGACCCAGTACTTC.

Ten or more counts support this clonotype. The chain has TRBV6-5 and TRBJ1-2; 7 bases fit TRBD1. With 2 bases clipped from V and 5 bases from J, the junction kept 5 bases outside the gene matches. Germline V gene sequence: CDR1 MNHEY, CDR2 SVGAGI. The CDR3 spans 14 residues. DNA for the CDR3: TGTGCCAGCAGTTACGACAGGGAAGGTTATGGCTACACCTTC. This gives the protein CASSYDREGYGYTF.

This clonotype was seen ten or more times. Written as DNA, the CDR3 is TGTGCCAGCAGCCGGGACAGGAACACCGGGGAGCTGTTTTTT. Translated, it gives CASSRDRNTGELFF. This chain connects TRBV28 to TRBJ2-2; 7 bases agree with TRBD1. CDR3 length: 14 residues. CDR1 and CDR2 from the germline V gene are MDHEN and SYDVKM. Losses at the gene ends were 6 bases for V and 1 base for J; bases not matched to a gene: 2.

The chain has TRBV20-1 and TRBJ1-5; D is perhaps TRBD1 (5 bases). CDR1 is DFQATT and CDR2 is SNEGSKA in the germline V gene (reference sequence). The V end was cut by 2 bases, the J end by 3 bases, with 14 bases between. The CDR3 has 15 amino acids. CDR3 residues: CSARRTQAANQPQHF. In DNA, the CDR3 is TGCAGTGCTAGAAGGACACAAGCAGCCAATCAGCCCCAGCATTTT.

V gene TRBV15 combines with J gene TRBJ1-2; D is ambiguous. Germline V CDR1 and CDR2: LNHNV, YYDKDF (reference sequence). Deletions cut 3 bases from V and 2 bases from J, with 13 bases between. CDR3 length equals 15 residues. In DNA, the CDR3 is TGTGCCACCAGCAGTAGGTTAACAACCAACTATGGCTACACCTTC. Residues: CATSSRLTTNYGYTF. Filled out from reference TRBV15 and TRBJ1-2, the complete variable domain reads DAMVIQNPRYQVTQFGKPVTLSCSQTLNHNVMYWYQQKSSQAPKLLFHYYDKDFNNEADTPDNFQSRRPNTSFCFLDIRSPGLGDTAMYLCATSSRLTTNYGYTFGSGTRLTVV.

A few counts support this clonotype. The rearrangement uses TRBV9 and TRBJ2-5; TRBD2 matches 11 bases. Germline assignment: CDR1 SGDLS and CDR2 YYNGEE. V was clipped by 0 bases and J by 4 bases; unmatched bases: 5. The CDR3 has 16 residues. The CDR3 nucleotides are TGTGCCAGCAGCGTAGGTGGTAGCGGGGGGGCAGAGACCCAGTACTTC. Its translation is CASSVGGSGGAETQYF. Full variable domain (rest looked up from reference TRBV9 and TRBJ2-5): DSGVTQTPKHLITATGQRVTLRCSPRSGDLSVYWYQQSLDQGLQFLIQYYNGEERAKGNILERFSAQQFPDLHSELNLSSLELGDSALYFCASSVGGSGGAETQYFGPGTRLLVL.

This clonotype was recorded at least ten times. The J gene is TRBJ2-7, the V gene TRBV5-1; D gene uncertain. V lost 3 bases and J lost 3, with 10 bases in between. Germline V gives CDR1 SGHRS, CDR2 YFSETQ. The CDR3 extends over 13 amino acids. The CDR3 DNA sequence: TGCGCCAGCAGCTGGGATACGGACTACGAGCAGTACTTC. Translated: CASSWDTDYEQYF.

This clonotype was recorded many times. The rearrangement joins TRBV19 to TRBJ2-5; 7 bases map to TRBD2. Germline CDR1 LNHDA, CDR2 SQIVND (reference sequence). Losses at the gene ends were 6 bases for V and 2 bases for J; bases not matched to a gene: 3. The CDR3 is 13 amino acids. Here the CDR3 reads CASSKRGQETQYF. The CDR3 DNA follows: TGTGCCAGTAGCAAGCGGGGACAAGAGACCCAGTACTTC.

This clonotype was picked up many times. The rearrangement links TRBV5-4 to TRBJ1-1; D is unclear. Trimming removed 1 base at V and 1 base at J, with 11 bases between. CDR1 is SGHNT and CDR2 is YYREEE in the germline V gene (reference sequence). This CDR3 contains 15 residues. CDR3 loop: CASSLFTTANTEAFF. As DNA, the CDR3 is TGTGCCAGCAGCTTGTTTACTACAGCGAACACTGAAGCTTTCTTT.

The table lists this clonotype with a few counts. The genes are TRBV11-1 and TRBJ2-7; the match to TRBD1 covers 7 bases. Trimming took 1 base from V and 4 from J; bases not matched to a gene: 7. The CDR3 extends over 15 amino acids. Per germline, CDR1 SGHAT and CDR2 FQDESV (reference sequence). CDR3 DNA sequence: TGTGCCAGCAGCTTAGTTTCGGGACAGCTTTACGAGCAGTACTTC. Translated, it gives CASSLVSGQLYEQYF.

This clonotype was counted ten times or more. The J gene is TRBJ1-5, the V gene TRBV2; D is undetermined. V lost 7 bases and J 3 bases, leaving 10 bases between the germline ends. This CDR3 is built from 13 residues. Germline CDR1 SNHLY, CDR2 FYNNEI. The CDR3 here is CASMAQYNQPQHF. CDR3 nucleotide sequence: TGTGCCAGCATGGCCCAGTACAATCAGCCCCAGCATTTT. The variable domain in full, completed from reference TRBV2 and TRBJ1-5, reads EPEVTQTPSHQVTQMGQEVILRCVPISNHLYFYWYRQILGQKVEFLVSFYNNEISEKSEIFDDQFSVERPDGSNFTLKIRSTKLEDSAMYFCASMAQYNQPQHFGDGTRLSIL.